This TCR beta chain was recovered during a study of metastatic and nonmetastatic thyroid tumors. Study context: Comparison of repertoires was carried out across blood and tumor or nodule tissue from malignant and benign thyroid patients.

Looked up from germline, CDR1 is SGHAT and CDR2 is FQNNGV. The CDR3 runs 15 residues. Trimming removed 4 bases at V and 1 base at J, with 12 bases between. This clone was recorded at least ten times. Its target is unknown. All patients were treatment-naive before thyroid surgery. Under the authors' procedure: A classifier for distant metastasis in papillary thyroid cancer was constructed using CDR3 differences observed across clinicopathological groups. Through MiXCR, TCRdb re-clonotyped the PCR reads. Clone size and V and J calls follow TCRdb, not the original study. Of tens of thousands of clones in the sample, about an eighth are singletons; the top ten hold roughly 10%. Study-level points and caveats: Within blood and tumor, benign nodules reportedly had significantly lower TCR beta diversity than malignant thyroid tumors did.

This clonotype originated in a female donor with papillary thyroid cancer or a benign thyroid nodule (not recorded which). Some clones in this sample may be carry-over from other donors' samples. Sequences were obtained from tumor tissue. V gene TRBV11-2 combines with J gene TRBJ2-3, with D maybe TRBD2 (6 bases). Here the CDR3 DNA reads TGTGCCAGCAGCTCGGGCCAGCGGGGCACAGATACGCAGTATTTT. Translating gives CASSSGQRGTDTQYF.